This T cell receptor beta chain was profiled in a study of blood T cell repertoires in COVID-19. For the study at large: COVID-19 samples, acute and convalescent, were from the United States, Italy and Spain. T cells, B-cell-depleted T cells, or PBMCs supplied cDNA or gDNA.

CDR3 size: 14 residues. V was pared by 6 bases and J by 4 bases, with 5 bases of the junction left unmatched. The germline V gene encodes CDR1 SNHLY and CDR2 FYNNEI. Methods used by the authors: Amplification with reference gene primers provided the estimates of nucleated cell counts. The repertoire was sequenced with immunoSEQ multiplex PCR; TCRdb's copy has only in-frame clones and lacks some. That table is the source of V, J and clone size, and D and trimming were worked out from the DNA. The table records about 62,000 clones, 75% to 90% of them present only once. The sequenced sample was peripheral blood. The rearrangement joins TRBV2 to TRBJ1-4; 7 bases are shared with TRBD1. The TCR originated in a woman aged 80 or over with acute or convalescent COVID-19. CDR3 sequence reads: CASSQQGFNEKLFF. The CDR3 nucleotides are TGTGCCAGCAGCCAACAGGGGTTTAATGAAAAACTGTTTTTT.